This T cell receptor beta chain was retrieved from a study of T cell changes during pregnancy in multiple sclerosis. Looked up from germline, CDR1 is SNHLY and CDR2 is FYNNEI. V lost 6 bases and J lost 5; bases outside the gene matches: 6. This CDR3 contains 13 residues. Clones were sequenced by immunoSEQ multiplex PCR, and TCRdb holds only the in-frame ones, with some missing. This table holds about 42,000 clones, 80% to 95% found once. The clonotype originates from a female donor in good health, enrolled as a control in a pregnancy study. Sequenced material: CD4+ T cells from peripheral blood mononuclear cells, taken in the second trimester of pregnancy. J is TRBJ2-5 and V is TRBV2; TRBD2 matches 7 bases. CDR3 region: CASSFQGGETQYF. CDR3 DNA: TGTGCCAGCAGCTTTCAGGGAGGGGAGACCCAGTACTTC.